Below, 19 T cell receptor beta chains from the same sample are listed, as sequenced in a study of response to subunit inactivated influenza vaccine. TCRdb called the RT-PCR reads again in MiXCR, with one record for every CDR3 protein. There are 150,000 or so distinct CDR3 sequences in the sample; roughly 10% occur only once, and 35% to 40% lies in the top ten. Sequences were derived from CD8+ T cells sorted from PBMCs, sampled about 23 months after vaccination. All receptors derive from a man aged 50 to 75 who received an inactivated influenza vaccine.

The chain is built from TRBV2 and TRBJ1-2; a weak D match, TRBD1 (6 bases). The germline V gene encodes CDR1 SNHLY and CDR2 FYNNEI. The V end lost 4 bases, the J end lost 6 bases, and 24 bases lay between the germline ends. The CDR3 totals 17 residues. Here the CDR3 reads CASSVSLQTGLWDGYTF. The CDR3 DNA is TGTGCCAGCAGTGTCTCCCTACAAACAGGGTTGTGGGATGGCTACACCTTC. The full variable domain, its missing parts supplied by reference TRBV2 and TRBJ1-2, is EPEVTQTPSHQVTQMGQEVILRCVPISNHLYFYWYRQILGQKVEFLVSFYNNEISEKSEIFDDQFSVERPDGSNFTLKIRSTKLEDSAMYFCASSVSLQTGLWDGYTFGSGTRLTVV.

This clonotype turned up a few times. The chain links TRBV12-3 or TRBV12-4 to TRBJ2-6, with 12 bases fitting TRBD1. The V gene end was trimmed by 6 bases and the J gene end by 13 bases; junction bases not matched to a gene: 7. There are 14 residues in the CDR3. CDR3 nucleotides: TGTGCCAGCAGCCGGGGGACAGGGGGCAAGGTCCTGACTTTC. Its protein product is CASSRGTGGKVLTF.

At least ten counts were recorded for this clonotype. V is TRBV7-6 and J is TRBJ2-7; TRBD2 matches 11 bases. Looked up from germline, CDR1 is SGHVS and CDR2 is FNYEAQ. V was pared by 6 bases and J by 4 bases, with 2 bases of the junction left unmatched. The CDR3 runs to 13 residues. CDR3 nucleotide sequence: TGTGCCAGCAGTTCTAGCGGGGGGTACGAGCAGTACTTC. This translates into CASSSSGGYEQYF.

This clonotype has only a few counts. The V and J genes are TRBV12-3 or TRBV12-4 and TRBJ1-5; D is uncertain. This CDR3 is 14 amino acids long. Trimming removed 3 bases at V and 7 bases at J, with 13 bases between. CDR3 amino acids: CASSFESGLQPQHF. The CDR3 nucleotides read TGTGCCAGCAGTTTTGAATCGGGTCTACAGCCCCAGCATTTT.

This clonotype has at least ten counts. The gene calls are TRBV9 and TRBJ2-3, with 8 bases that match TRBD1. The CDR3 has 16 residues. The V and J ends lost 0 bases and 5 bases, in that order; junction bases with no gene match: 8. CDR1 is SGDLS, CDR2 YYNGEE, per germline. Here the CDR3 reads CASSVGQGRSLDTQYF. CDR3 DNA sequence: TGTGCCAGCAGCGTAGGACAGGGGCGGAGTTTAGATACGCAGTATTTT.

As DNA, the CDR3 is TGCAGTGCTCCCGTGGGAGGGAGAGAGACCCAGTACTTC. Residues: CSAPVGGRETQYF. The genes are TRBV20-1 and TRBJ2-5; TRBD2 agrees at 7 bases. V gave up 5 bases and J gave up 4 bases; unmatched junction bases: 7. Germline assignment: CDR1 DFQATT and CDR2 SNEGSKA (reference sequence). This CDR3 spans 13 amino acids.

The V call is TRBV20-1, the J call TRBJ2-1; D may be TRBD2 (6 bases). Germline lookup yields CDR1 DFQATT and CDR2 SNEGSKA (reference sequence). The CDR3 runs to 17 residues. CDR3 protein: CCSRGEDRGSSYNEQFF. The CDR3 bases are TGCTGTTCTAGAGGAGAGGACCGGGGGAGCTCCTACAATGAGCAGTTCTTC.

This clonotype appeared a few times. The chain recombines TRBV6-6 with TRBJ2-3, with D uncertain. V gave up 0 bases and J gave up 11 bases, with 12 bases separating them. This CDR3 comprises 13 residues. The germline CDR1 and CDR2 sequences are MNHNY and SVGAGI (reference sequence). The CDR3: CASSYSPEIEQYF. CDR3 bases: TGTGCCAGCAGTTACTCTCCCGAGATAGAGCAGTATTTT.

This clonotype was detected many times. The CDR3 nucleotides are TGCAGTGCTAGAGAGCAGGGCCCCGCGACAGATACGCAGTATTTT. Translated: CSAREQGPATDTQYF. The gene calls are TRBV20-1 and TRBJ2-3; weak D call: TRBD1 (5 bases). CDR1 and CDR2 (germline): DFQATT, SNEGSKA (reference sequence). The V end was cut by 0 bases, the J end by 3 bases, with 13 bases between. The CDR3 consists of 15 residues.

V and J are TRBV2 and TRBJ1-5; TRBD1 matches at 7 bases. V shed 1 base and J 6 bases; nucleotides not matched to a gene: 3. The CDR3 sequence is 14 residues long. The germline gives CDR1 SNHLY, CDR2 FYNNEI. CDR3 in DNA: TGTGCCAGCAGTGAAGAGGGGACAGTTCAGCCCCAGCATTTT. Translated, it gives CASSEEGTVQPQHF.

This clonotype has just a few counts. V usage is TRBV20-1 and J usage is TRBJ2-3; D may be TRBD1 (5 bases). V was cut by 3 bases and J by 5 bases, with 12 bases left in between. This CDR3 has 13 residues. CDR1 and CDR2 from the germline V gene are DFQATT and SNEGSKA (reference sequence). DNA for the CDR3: TGCAGTGCTAGGAGCCCTAGGGGAGATACGCAGTATTTT. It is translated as CSARSPRGDTQYF.

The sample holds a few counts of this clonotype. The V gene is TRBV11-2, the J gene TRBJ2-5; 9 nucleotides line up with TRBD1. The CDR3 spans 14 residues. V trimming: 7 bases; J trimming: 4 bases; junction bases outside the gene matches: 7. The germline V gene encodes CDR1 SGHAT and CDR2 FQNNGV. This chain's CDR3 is CASTTRQGVETQYF. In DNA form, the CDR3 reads TGTGCCAGCACCACGCGACAGGGGGTAGAGACCCAGTACTTC.

CDR3 loop: CASSKASLRGTGELFF. The CDR3 DNA sequence: TGTGCCAGCAGCAAAGCGTCCCTCAGGGGCACCGGGGAGCTGTTTTTT. V and J are TRBV21-1 and TRBJ2-2; the DNA was not compared with TRBD1, the D call given in the table. TRBV21-1 is recorded as a pseudogene. This CDR3 contains 16 residues.

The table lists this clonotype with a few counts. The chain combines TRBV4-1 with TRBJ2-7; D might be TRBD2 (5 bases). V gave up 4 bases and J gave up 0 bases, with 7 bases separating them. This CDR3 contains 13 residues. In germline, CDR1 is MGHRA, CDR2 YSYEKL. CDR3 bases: TGCGCCAGCAGCCTAACTAGCTCCTACGAGCAGTACTTC. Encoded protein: CASSLTSSYEQYF.

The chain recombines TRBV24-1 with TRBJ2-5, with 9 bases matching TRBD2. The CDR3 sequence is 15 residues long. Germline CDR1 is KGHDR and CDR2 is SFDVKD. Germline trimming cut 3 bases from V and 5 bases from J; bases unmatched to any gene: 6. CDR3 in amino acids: CATSDGLAGDETQYF. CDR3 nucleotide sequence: TGTGCCACCAGTGATGGATTAGCGGGAGATGAGACCCAGTACTTC.

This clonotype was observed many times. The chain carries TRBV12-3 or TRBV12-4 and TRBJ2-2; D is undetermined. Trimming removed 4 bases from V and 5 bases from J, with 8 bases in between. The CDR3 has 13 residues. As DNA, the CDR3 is TGTGCCAGCAGTTGGCAGGCGACCGGGGAGCTGTTTTTT. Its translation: CASSWQATGELFF.

The chain's CDR3 is CASSSGQGITPQETQYF. The DNA of the CDR3 is TGCGCCAGCAGCTCGGGACAGGGAATAACCCCCCAAGAGACCCAGTACTTC. The chain recombines TRBV5-1 with TRBJ2-5, with 9 bases aligning to TRBD1. Per germline, CDR1 SGHRS and CDR2 YFSETQ. V gave up 3 bases and J gave up 1 base; unmatched junction bases: 10. The CDR3 has 17 amino acids.

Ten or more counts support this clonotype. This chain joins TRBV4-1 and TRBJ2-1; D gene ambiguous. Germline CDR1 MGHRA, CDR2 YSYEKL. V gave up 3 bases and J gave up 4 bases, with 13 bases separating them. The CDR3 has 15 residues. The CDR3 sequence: CASSQTEIQYNEQFF. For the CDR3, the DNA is TGCGCCAGCAGCCAGACGGAGATTCAGTACAATGAGCAGTTCTTC.

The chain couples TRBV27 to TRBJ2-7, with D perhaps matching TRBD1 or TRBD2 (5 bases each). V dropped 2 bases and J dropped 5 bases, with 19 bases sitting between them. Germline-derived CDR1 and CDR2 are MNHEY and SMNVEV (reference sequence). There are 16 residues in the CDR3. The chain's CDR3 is CASSLIGTPTTHEQYF. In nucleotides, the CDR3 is TGTGCCAGCAGTTTAATCGGGACCCCGACAACCCACGAGCAGTACTTC.